This T cell receptor (beta chain) is drawn from a study of blood T cells in healthy people across ages. The CDR3 consists of 20 residues. Germline trimming cut 4 bases from V and 7 bases from J; bases unmatched to any gene: 19. CDR1 is SGHAT and CDR2 is FQNNGV in the germline V gene. A second about 6 to 12 cycle PCR used barcoded and J-beta primers. From the 5' RACE reads, TCRdb called clonotypes with MiXCR, one entry per CDR3 protein. In the table there are 1,500,000 or so distinct CDR3 sequences, 59% of which are singletons. A minimum of 5 micrograms of total RNA was extracted per sample. V usage is TRBV11-2 and J usage is TRBJ2-1; 13 bases fit TRBD2. This receptor was obtained from a man between 18 and 35 years old in good health. Material: blood. The CDR3 reads CASSYPQLAGGKFPFNEQFF. CDR3 DNA: TGTGCCAGCAGCTACCCCCAACTAGCGGGAGGGAAGTTCCCCTTTAATGAGCAGTTCTTC.